This TCR beta chain comes out of a study of CD8+ T cells in alopecia areata. Germline lookup yields CDR1 SGHTA and CDR2 FQGNSA. The length of the CDR3 is 13 residues. V gave up 5 bases and J gave up 5 bases, with 10 bases separating them. cDNA reverse transcribed from extracted RNA served as the sequencing template. Repertoires were generated with immunoSEQ multiplex PCR, while TCRdb's copy carries only in-frame clones and drops some. The sample consists of 7,500 to 10,000 clones, approximately 70% of them appearing once. Researchers gathered lesional scalp punch biopsies and peripheral blood from patients with alopecia areata.

The sequence was collected from a human donor with alopecia areata. The sequenced material came from skin. The rearrangement links TRBV7-2 to TRBJ1-5, with unresolved D. CDR3 in amino acids: CASSQRADQPQHF. The CDR3 DNA is TGTGCCAGCAGCCAGAGAGCCGATCAGCCCCAGCATTTT.